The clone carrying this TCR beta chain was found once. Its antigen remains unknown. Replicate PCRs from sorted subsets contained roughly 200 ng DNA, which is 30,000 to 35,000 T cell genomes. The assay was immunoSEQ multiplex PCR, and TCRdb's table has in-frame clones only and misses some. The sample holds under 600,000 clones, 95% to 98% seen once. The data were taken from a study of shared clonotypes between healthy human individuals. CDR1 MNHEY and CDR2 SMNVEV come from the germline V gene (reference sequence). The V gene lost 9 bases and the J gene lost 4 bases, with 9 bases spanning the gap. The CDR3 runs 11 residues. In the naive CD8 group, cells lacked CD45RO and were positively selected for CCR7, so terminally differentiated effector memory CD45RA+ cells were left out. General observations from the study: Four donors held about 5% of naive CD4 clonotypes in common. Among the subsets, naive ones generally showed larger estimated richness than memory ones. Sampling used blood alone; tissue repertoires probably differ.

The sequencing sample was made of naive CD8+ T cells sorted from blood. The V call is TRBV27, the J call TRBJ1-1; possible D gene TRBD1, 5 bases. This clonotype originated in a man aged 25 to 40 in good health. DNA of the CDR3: TGTGCCAGTCGGAGGGGCACTGAAGCTTTCTTT. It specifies CASRRGTEAFF.